What follows are 18 T cell receptor beta chains derived from one specimen sequenced in a study of T cells in Graves' hyperthyroidism and ophthalmopathy. Researchers amplified the TCR beta CDR3 regions from RNA transcripts. The primer set for the first-round RT-PCR of the TCR CDR3 was HTBI. Via MiXCR, TCRdb re-called the multiplex PCR reads, giving one row per CDR3 protein. The table has a few hundred thousand distinct CDR3 sequences, more than 13% seen once. Material for sequencing was blood. Receptors originate from a woman aged 25 to 39 with Graves' hyperthyroidism.

The table lists this clonotype with many counts. The chain has TRBV12-3 or TRBV12-4 and TRBJ1-1, with no clear D. The CDR3 is made up of 13 amino acids. With 5 bases removed from V and 2 bases from J, the gap between germline ends came to 9 bases. DNA of the CDR3: TGTGCCAGCAGTGGAGACACAAACACTGAAGCTTTCTTT. It encodes CASSGDTNTEAFF.

In its sample, this clonotype was seen many times. The V and J genes are TRBV2 and TRBJ1-2; D remains unclear. This CDR3 contains 13 residues. The ends were cut back, 4 bases at V and 0 bases at J, with 6 bases in the middle. Germline CDR1 SNHLY, CDR2 FYNNEI. The CDR3 coding sequence is TGTGCCAGCAGTGCGGCAGCTAACTATGGCTACACCTTC. Protein: CASSAAANYGYTF.

In its sample, this clonotype was seen a few times. The chain recombines TRBV3-1 with TRBJ2-7; 10 positions agree with TRBD2. After removal of 1 base from V and 3 bases from J, the junction contained 0 bases not matched to a gene. The germline gives CDR1 LGHDT, CDR2 YNNKEL (reference sequence). The CDR3 has 14 amino acids. The CDR3 coding sequence is TGTGCCAGCAGCCAAGGGACTAGCGGCTACGAGCAGTACTTC. Its protein product is CASSQGTSGYEQYF.

This chain's CDR3 is CAWRDFAATDTQYF. The CDR3 nucleotides are TGTGCCTGGAGAGACTTCGCGGCTACAGATACGCAGTATTTT. The V gene is TRBV30, the J gene TRBJ2-3; D call uncertain. This CDR3 contains 14 residues. Germline lookup yields CDR1 GTSNPN and CDR2 SVGIG (reference sequence). V shed 3 bases and J shed 3 bases, with 13 bases lying between them. Full variable domain (rest looked up from reference TRBV30 and TRBJ2-3): SQTIHQWPATLVQPVGSPLSLECTVEGTSNPNLYWYRQAAGRGLQLLFYSVGIGQISSEVPQNLSASRPQDRQFILSSKKLLLSDSGFYLCAWRDFAATDTQYFGPGTRLTVL.

This clonotype was observed at least ten times. The chain has TRBV10-3 and TRBJ2-7; the match to TRBD1 covers 11 bases. CDR1 and CDR2 (germline): ENHRY, SYGVKD. Trimming took 0 bases from V and 0 from J; bases not matched to a gene: 4. The CDR3 spans 17 residues. The CDR3 coding sequence is TGTGCCATCAGTGAGTCGACGGGACAGGGGGGCTCCTACGAGCAGTACTTC. As protein: CAISESTGQGGSYEQYF.

There are many counts of this clonotype. The chain carries TRBV10-3 and TRBJ2-7; 7 positions agree with TRBD1. V dropped 2 bases and J dropped 5; count of bases not matched to a gene: 6. Germline CDR1 ENHRY, CDR2 SYGVKD. This CDR3 has 14 amino acids. CDR3 bases: TGTGCCATCAGTGAGGACAGGGTCGGGGACGAGCAGTACTTC. Translating it yields CAISEDRVGDEQYF.

This clonotype was observed a handful of times. The chain recombines TRBV11-2 with TRBJ2-1; TRBD2 agrees at 9 bases. Germline V CDR1 and CDR2: SGHAT, FQNNGV. The CDR3 contains 18 residues. Germline trimming cut 0 bases from V and 2 bases from J; bases unmatched to any gene: 8. This CDR3 is CASSLELPGLAAYNEQFF. For the CDR3, the DNA is TGTGCCAGCAGCTTAGAGTTACCGGGACTAGCAGCCTACAATGAGCAGTTCTTC.

This clonotype was seen at least ten times. This sequence joins TRBV20-1 and TRBJ2-3, with 14 bases lining up with TRBD2. In germline, CDR1 is DFQATT, CDR2 SNEGSKA (reference sequence). J was trimmed by 7 bases and V by 0 bases; bases with no gene match: 6. This CDR3 has 16 residues. DNA for the CDR3: TGCAGTGCTAGAGATGGGACTAGCGGGAGTCTTAATACGCAGTATTTT. This codes for CSARDGTSGSLNTQYF.

This clonotype was detected only a few times. The chain recombines TRBV19 with TRBJ2-2; 10 bases are a match to TRBD2. The CDR3 has 16 amino acids. V shed 7 bases and J 3 bases; nucleotides not matched to a gene: 8. Germline V gene data show CDR1 as LNHDA and CDR2 as SQIVND (reference sequence). In DNA, the CDR3 is TGTGCCAGTAATCCCAGCGGGAGGGCCGACACCGGGGAGCTGTTTTTT. This codes for CASNPSGRADTGELFF. Full variable domain (remainder filled in from reference TRBV19 and TRBJ2-2): DGGITQSPKYLFRKEGQNVTLSCEQNLNHDAMYWYRQDPGQGLRLIYYSQIVNDFQKGDIAEGYSVSREKKESFPLTVTSAQKNPTAFYLCASNPSGRADTGELFFGEGSRLTVL.

This clonotype was picked up a small number of times. The chain is built from TRBV29-1 and TRBJ1-1; no firm D call. Germline assignment: CDR1 SQVTM and CDR2 ANQGSEA. V gave up 6 bases and J gave up 0 bases, with 11 bases separating them. The CDR3 sequence is 13 residues long. CDR3 amino acids: CSVRTPLNTEAFF. CDR3 DNA: TGCAGCGTCAGGACTCCCCTGAACACTGAAGCTTTCTTT.

Concerning this clonotype: An end of the junction differs from the germline gene, which may be a read error. The J gene is TRBJ2-1, the V gene TRBV11-2, with D perhaps TRBD2 (6 bases). Germline CDR1 is SGHAT and CDR2 is FQNNGV. The CDR3 contains 15 residues. The CDR3 coding sequence is TGTGCCAGCAGCTTAGGACGGGAGACCTACAATGAGCAGTCCTTC. Protein sequence: CASSLGRETYNEQSF.

This clonotype was counted many times. The rearrangement joins TRBV12-3 or TRBV12-4 to TRBJ1-2, with D possibly TRBD1 on 5 matching bases. There are 13 residues in the CDR3. Trimming left V 5 bases short and J 4 bases short, with 11 bases between. The CDR3 DNA is TGTGCCAGCAGTGGAGCAGGGATCTATGGCTACACCTTC. This sequence encodes CASSGAGIYGYTF.

The chain uses TRBV20-1 and TRBJ2-7, with no clear D. CDR1 is DFQATT and CDR2 is SNEGSKA in the germline V gene (reference sequence). V gave up 1 base and J gave up 3 bases, with 13 bases separating them. CDR3 size: 14 residues. CDR3: CSARATLGLYEQYF. DNA for the CDR3: TGCAGTGCTAGAGCCACCCTTGGCCTCTACGAGCAGTACTTC.

The V gene is TRBV12-3 or TRBV12-4, the J gene TRBJ1-5; D is undetermined. The V and J ends lost 4 bases and 6 bases respectively, with 10 bases between them. The CDR3 is 13 amino acids. The CDR3: CASSSPNGQPQHF. The CDR3 nucleotides read TGTGCCAGCAGTTCCCCTAATGGTCAGCCCCAGCATTTT.

The chain recombines TRBV20-1 with TRBJ1-2; D gene uncertain. V was clipped by 6 bases and J by 1 base, with 12 bases between them. The CDR3 has 13 residues. Germline CDR1 is DFQATT and CDR2 is SNEGSKA (reference sequence). CDR3 coding DNA: TGCAGTGCCGCAAAAGTGGTTAACTATGGCTACACCTTC. Protein sequence: CSAAKVVNYGYTF.

The chain joins TRBV10-3 to TRBJ1-2; D is possibly TRBD1 (5 bases). The CDR3 extends over 13 amino acids. Germline CDR1 is ENHRY and CDR2 is SYGVKD. Trimming took off 2 bases at V and 4 bases at J, with 8 bases between the two ends. CDR3 DNA sequence: TGTGCCATCAGTGAGCAGGGACTCTATGGCTACACCTTC. Translation: CAISEQGLYGYTF.

This clonotype occurred many times. The V gene is TRBV5-6, the J gene TRBJ1-6; D not resolved. Trimming left V 0 bases short and J 8 bases short, with 6 bases between. The length of the CDR3 is 13 residues. Germline loops: CDR1 SGHDT, CDR2 YYEEEE. CDR3 DNA sequence: TGTGCCAGCAGCTTGGTTGGAGATTCACCCCTCCACTTT. It is translated as CASSLVGDSPLHF.

This clonotype came up many times. V usage is TRBV3-1 and J usage is TRBJ2-7; 9 bases map to TRBD1. With 4 bases clipped from V and 3 bases from J, the junction kept 1 base outside the gene matches. Germline V lookup: CDR1 LGHDT, CDR2 YNNKEL (reference sequence). This CDR3 spans 13 amino acids. The CDR3 loop is CASSRDRVYEQYF. In DNA, the CDR3 is TGTGCCAGCAGCCGGGACAGGGTCTACGAGCAGTACTTC.